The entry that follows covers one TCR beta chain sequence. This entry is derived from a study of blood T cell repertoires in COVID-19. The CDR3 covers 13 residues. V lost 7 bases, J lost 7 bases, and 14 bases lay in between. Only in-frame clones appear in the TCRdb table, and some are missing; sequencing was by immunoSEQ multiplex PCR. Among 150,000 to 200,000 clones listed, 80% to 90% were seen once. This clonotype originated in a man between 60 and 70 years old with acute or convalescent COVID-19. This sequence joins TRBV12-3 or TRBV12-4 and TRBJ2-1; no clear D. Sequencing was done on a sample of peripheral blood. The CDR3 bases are TGTGCCAGCACGCCGGGTCCTTATAATGAGCAGTTCTTC. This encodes CASTPGPYNEQFF.